A selection of T cell receptor beta chains follows, all from one sample in a study of response to subunit inactivated influenza vaccine. TCRdb reprocessed the RT-PCR reads via MiXCR and lists one record per CDR3 protein. The sample shows 650,000 or so distinct CDR3 sequences, 14% of them seen only once. The sample in question was PBMCs from blood, obtained 14 to 15 days before vaccination. The receptors were sampled from a middle-aged man who received an inactivated influenza vaccine. Both conserved end residues are part of each CDR3. Fields, in order: J gene, V gene, D gene, clone size, CDR3 protein, CDR3 DNA. A D gene is named only where the DNA matches it firmly. The size field is filled for only some rows; it gives once, few, many or a size class.

J gene: TRBJ2-1; V gene: TRBV9; D gene: .; clone size: .; CDR3 protein: CASSEGAALGNEQFF; CDR3 DNA: TGTGCCAGCAGCGAGGGAGCCGCTCTAGGCAATGAGCAGTTCTTC
J gene: TRBJ2-7; V gene: TRBV29-1; D gene: TRBD1; clone size: .; CDR3 protein: CSVVGQGASYEQYF; CDR3 DNA: TGCAGCGTTGTCGGCCAGGGGGCTTCCTACGAGCAGTACTTC
J gene: TRBJ1-4; V gene: TRBV6-1; D gene: TRBD1; clone size: few; CDR3 protein: CASSDRDSNNEKLFF; CDR3 DNA: TGTGCCAGCAGCGACCGGGACAGCAATAATGAAAAACTGTTTTTT
J gene: TRBJ2-5; V gene: TRBV28; D gene: .; clone size: many; CDR3 protein: CANRGAGETQYF; CDR3 DNA: TGTGCCAACCGGGGGGCCGGAGAGACCCAGTACTTC
J gene: TRBJ1-5; V gene: TRBV7-8; D gene: TRBD1; clone size: many; CDR3 protein: CASSPGTVNQPQHF; CDR3 DNA: TGTGCCAGCAGCCCCGGGACAGTAAATCAGCCCCAGCATTTT
J gene: TRBJ2-3; V gene: TRBV7-2; D gene: .; clone size: many; CDR3 protein: CASSLQGRTDTQYF; CDR3 DNA: TGTGCCAGCAGCTTGCAGGGCAGGACAGATACGCAGTATTTT
J gene: TRBJ2-5; V gene: TRBV20-1; D gene: .; clone size: .; CDR3 protein: CSARAVGDQETQYF; CDR3 DNA: TGCAGTGCTAGAGCGGTTGGGGACCAAGAGACCCAGTACTTC
J gene: TRBJ2-7; V gene: TRBV20-1; D gene: TRBD1; clone size: .; CDR3 protein: CSARDLAGTGTREQYF; CDR3 DNA: TGCAGTGCTAGAGATCTGGCCGGGACAGGGACAAGGGAGCAGTACTTC
J gene: TRBJ2-7; V gene: TRBV10-3; D gene: .; clone size: few; CDR3 protein: CAISEDRGYEQYF; CDR3 DNA: TGTGCCATCAGTGAGGACAGAGGATACGAGCAGTACTTC
J gene: TRBJ1-2; V gene: TRBV9; D gene: .; clone size: few; CDR3 protein: CASSVDGGNYGYTF; CDR3 DNA: TGTGCCAGCAGCGTAGATGGTGGAAACTATGGCTACACCTTC
J gene: TRBJ1-1; V gene: TRBV10-3; D gene: .; clone size: few; CDR3 protein: CAIGPGDTEAFF; CDR3 DNA: TGTGCCATAGGCCCCGGGGACACTGAAGCTTTCTTT
J gene: TRBJ2-1; V gene: TRBV7-8; D gene: TRBD2; clone size: .; CDR3 protein: CASSLAGTSFRNEQFF; CDR3 DNA: TGTGCCAGCAGCTTAGCAGGGACTAGCTTTCGGAATGAGCAGTTCTTC
J gene: TRBJ2-3; V gene: TRBV13; D gene: TRBD2; clone size: few; CDR3 protein: CASSSSTSGGVRPNTQYF; CDR3 DNA: TGTGCCAGCAGCTCGTCGACTAGCGGGGGGGTCCGCCCTAATACGCAGTATTTT
J gene: TRBJ1-1; V gene: TRBV29-1; D gene: .; clone size: .; CDR3 protein: CSVALMKVGTEAFF; CDR3 DNA: TGCAGCGTGGCCCTTATGAAGGTCGGCACTGAAGCTTTCTTT
J gene: TRBJ2-2; V gene: TRBV4-3; D gene: .; clone size: few; CDR3 protein: CASSQDRQSRGAGELFF; CDR3 DNA: TGCGCCAGCAGCCAAGATAGACAGTCCCGAGGGGCCGGGGAGCTGTTTTTT
J gene: TRBJ2-5; V gene: TRBV5-1; D gene: TRBD1; clone size: many; CDR3 protein: CASSLEGTGEETQYF; CDR3 DNA: TGCGCCAGCAGCTTGGAAGGGACAGGGGAAGAGACCCAGTACTTC
J gene: TRBJ1-1; V gene: TRBV5-1; D gene: TRBD1; clone size: few; CDR3 protein: CASNPGQGLKMSTEAFF; CDR3 DNA: TGCGCCAGCAACCCAGGACAGGGGCTGAAAATGAGCACTGAAGCTTTCTTT